This passage covers 8 T cell receptor beta chains from one sample sequenced in a study of cytomegalovirus exposure and HLA in healthy donors. Primers: 60 Vbeta forward and 13 Jbeta reverse. Clones were read by immunoSEQ multiplex PCR, and TCRdb kept only the in-frame ones, dropping some. The top ten clones hold approximately 1.5% of a sample with 85,000 to 120,000 clones, roughly four fifths of them seen once. Sample: PBMCs. The receptor source for this set is a man in his fifties or sixties in good health and CMV-seronegative.

The chain recombines TRBV19 with TRBJ2-2; D ambiguous. V lost 3 bases and J 9 bases, leaving 8 bases between the germline ends. The CDR3 runs to 12 residues. CDR1 is LNHDA and CDR2 is SQIVND in the germline V gene (reference sequence). CDR3 sequence (DNA): TGTGCCAGTAGTATGGGCGCAAGGGAGCTGTTTTTT. Protein sequence: CASSMGARELFF.

This chain uses TRBV2 with TRBJ2-7; 8 nucleotides align to TRBD1. Looked up from germline, CDR1 is SNHLY and CDR2 is FYNNEI. The CDR3 length is 14 residues. In DNA, the CDR3 is TGTGCAGACCGACCTGACAGGGGCCTCTACGAGCAGTACGTC. Protein: CADRPDRGLYEQYV.

V is TRBV2 and J is TRBJ2-6, with a possible D match to TRBD1 (5 bases). The CDR3 runs 16 residues. Per germline, CDR1 SNHLY and CDR2 FYNNEI. V gave up 5 bases and J gave up 4 bases, with 15 bases separating them. The DNA for the CDR3 is TGTGCCAGCAGTCCGGACGGCCGGACAGGGGCCAACGTCCTGACTTTC. It translates to CASSPDGRTGANVLTF. Drawing the rest from reference TRBV2 and TRBJ2-6, the complete variable domain is EPEVTQTPSHQVTQMGQEVILRCVPISNHLYFYWYRQILGQKVEFLVSFYNNEISEKSEIFDDQFSVERPDGSNFTLKIRSTKLEDSAMYFCASSPDGRTGANVLTFGAGSRLTVL.

The chain uses TRBV7-9 and TRBJ1-6, with D hard to call. The germline V and J ends were trimmed by 3 bases and 9 bases, with 6 bases remaining between them. The length of the CDR3 is 12 residues. Germline CDR1 is SEHNR and CDR2 is FQNEAQ (reference sequence). The CDR3 sequence is CASSLAGSPLHF. CDR3 sequence (DNA): TGTGCCAGCAGCTTGGCGGGTTCACCCCTCCACTTT.

CDR3 amino acids: CASSSLSGGAEETQYF. The CDR3 nucleotides read TGTGCCAGCAGCTCACTTAGCGGGGGGGCTGAAGAGACCCAGTACTTC. The chain employs TRBV7-6 and TRBJ2-5, with TRBD2 identical over 11 bases. Germline V CDR1 and CDR2: SGHVS, FNYEAQ. J lost 3 bases, V lost 4 bases, and 7 bases had no gene match. The CDR3 covers 16 residues.

This chain links TRBV5-1 with TRBJ2-5; 7 bases align to TRBD1. The trim removed 3 bases at V and 5 bases at J, leaving 7 bases unmatched. From germline, CDR1 is SGHRS and CDR2 YFSETQ. CDR3 length equals 14 residues. The CDR3 nucleotides read TGCGCCAGCAGCTCAACAGGGGCGGCGGAGACCCAGTACTTC. Encoded protein: CASSSTGAAETQYF.

V usage is TRBV9 and J usage is TRBJ2-2; D is undetermined. The CDR3 has 16 amino acids. With 0 bases removed from V and 2 bases from J, the gap between germline ends came to 11 bases. Germline assignment: CDR1 SGDLS and CDR2 YYNGEE. Here the CDR3 DNA reads TGTGCCAGCAGCGTAGCAACCAGAACCAACACCGGGGAGCTGTTTTTT. Encoded protein: CASSVATRTNTGELFF. Full variable domain (rest looked up from reference TRBV9 and TRBJ2-2): DSGVTQTPKHLITATGQRVTLRCSPRSGDLSVYWYQQSLDQGLQFLIQYYNGEERAKGNILERFSAQQFPDLHSELNLSSLELGDSALYFCASSVATRTNTGELFFGEGSRLTVL.

The chain employs TRBV7-9 and TRBJ1-4; 7 nucleotides line up with TRBD1. J gave up 8 bases and V 5 bases, and 11 bases lay outside the gene matches. The CDR3 is 15 residues long. The V gene's germline CDR1 is SEHNR and CDR2 FQNEAQ (reference sequence). DNA of the CDR3: TGTGCCAGCAGCGGGGGGACAGTCCTCGGGGAAAAACTGTTTTTT. It is translated as CASSGGTVLGEKLFF. Complete variable domain (other parts from reference TRBV7-9 and TRBJ1-4): DTGVSQNPRHKITKRGQNVTFRCDPISEHNRLYWYRQTLGQGPEFLTYFQNEAQLEKSRLLSDRFSAERPKGSFSTLEIQRTEQGDSAMYLCASSGGTVLGEKLFFGSGTQLSVL.